The source of this T cell receptor (beta chain) is a study of shared clonotypes between healthy human individuals. Turning to the study itself: Per-donor plates numbered three CD4 naive, three CD4 memory, two CD8 naive and one CD8 memory.

Splitting the CD4+ cells yielded a CD45RA+ naive subset and a CD45RA-negative memory subset. V lost 2 bases and J lost 8, with 15 bases in between. The CDR3 runs to 15 residues. Germline V gene sequence: CDR1 SEHNR, CDR2 FQNEAQ (reference sequence). The method was immunoSEQ multiplex PCR; TCRdb's version includes in-frame clones alone and lacks a portion of them. The data hold more than 850,000 clones, with 75% to 80% observed a single time. The receptor was derived from a man younger than 30 in good health. Some clones in this sample may be carry-over from other donors' samples. This chain connects TRBV7-9 to TRBJ1-4, with a weak D call TRBD1 (6 bases). The specimen was memory CD4+ T cells from PBMCs. Indicated subset: CD45RA-negative fraction. CDR3 in DNA: TGTGCCAGCAGCTTAATGGGGGGCGCGGAAGAAAAACTGTTTTTT. This sequence encodes CASSLMGGAEEKLFF.